The T cell receptor (beta chain) under discussion was sequenced for a study of OX40 agonist ivuxolimab in advanced cancers. Method: immunoSEQ multiplex PCR; TCRdb's copy keeps in-frame clones and lacks some. The table shows around 47,000 clones, with approximately 84% occurring only once. Details on this clone: What it recognizes is unknown.

Whole-study results and caveats: Nonresponders, in some cases, also had low normalized T-cell clonal expansion.

The sequenced sample was CD4+ or CD8+ T cells sorted from blood, obtained in a trial of the OX40 agonist ivuxolimab. The receptor comes from an adult with an advanced solid tumor such as melanoma, head and neck, liver or kidney cancer.

The CDR3 DNA sequence: TGTGCCAGCAGCCCACCGGACAGGGGGCTGTACAATGAGCAGTTCTTC. This encodes CASSPPDRGLYNEQFF. The gene calls are TRBV7-9 and TRBJ2-1; TRBD1 aligns across 11 bases. Germline values: CDR1 SEHNR, CDR2 FQNEAQ (reference sequence). With V trimmed by 5 bases and J by 4 bases, 7 bases remained unmatched. The CDR3 runs 16 residues.